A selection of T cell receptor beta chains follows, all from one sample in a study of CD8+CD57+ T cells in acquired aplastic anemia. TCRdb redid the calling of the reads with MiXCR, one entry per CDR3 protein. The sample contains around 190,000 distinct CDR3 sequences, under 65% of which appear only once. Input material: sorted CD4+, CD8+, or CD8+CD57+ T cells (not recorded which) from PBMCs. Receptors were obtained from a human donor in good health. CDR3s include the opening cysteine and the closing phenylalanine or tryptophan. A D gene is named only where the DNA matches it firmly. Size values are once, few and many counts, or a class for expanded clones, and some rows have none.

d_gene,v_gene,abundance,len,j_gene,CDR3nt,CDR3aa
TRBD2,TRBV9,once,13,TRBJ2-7,TGTGCCAGCAGTGCGGGGGGGGGCGACGAGCAGTACTTC,CASSAGGGDEQYF
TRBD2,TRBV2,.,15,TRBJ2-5,TGTGCCAGCAGTGCATATAGCGGGGGGGAAGAGACCCAGTACTTC,CASSAYSGGEETQYF
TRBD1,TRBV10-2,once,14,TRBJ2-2,TGCGCCAGCAAGGAGGGACAGGTCGTCGGGGAGCTGTTTTTT,CASKEGQVVGELFF
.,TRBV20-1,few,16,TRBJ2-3,TGCAGTGCTAGAGATGTTGTTGGGGGGCTAGGAGATACGCAGTATTTT,CSARDVVGGLGDTQYF
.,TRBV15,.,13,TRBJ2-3,TGTGCCACCAGCAGAGGAGGCAAAGATACGCAGTATTTT,CATSRGGKDTQYF
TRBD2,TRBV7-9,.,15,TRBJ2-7,TGTGCCAGCAGCCCCCCTGGCGGGACTATTCCCGAGCAGTACTTC,CASSPPGGTIPEQYF
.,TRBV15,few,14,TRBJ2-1,TGTGCCACCAGCAGAGCCCGACCAGCCAATGAGCAGTTCTTC,CATSRARPANEQFF
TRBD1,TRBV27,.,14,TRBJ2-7,TGTGCCAGCAGACCCGGGACAGCAAATTACGAGCAGTACTTC,CASRPGTANYEQYF
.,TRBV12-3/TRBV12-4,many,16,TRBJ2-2,TGTGCCAGCAGTAGTCTAGCGTGGGAGCACACCGGGGAGCTGTTTTTT,CASSSLAWEHTGELFF
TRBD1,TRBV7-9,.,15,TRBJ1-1,TGTGCCAGCAGCTTAGGCGGGACAGGATACACTGAAGCTTTCTTT,CASSLGGTGYTEAFF
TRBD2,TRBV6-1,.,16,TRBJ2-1,TGTGCCAGCAGTGTTTGGGGGGGGGAGAGCTACAATGAGCAGTTCTTC,CASSVWGGESYNEQFF
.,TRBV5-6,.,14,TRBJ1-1,TGTGCCAGCAGCTTGAACAGCGACTACACTGAAGCTTTCTTT,CASSLNSDYTEAFF
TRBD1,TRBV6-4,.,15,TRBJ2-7,TGTGCCAGCAACCCACGACAGGGTCGTTTCTACGAGCAGTACTTC,CASNPRQGRFYEQYF
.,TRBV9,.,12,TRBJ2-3,TGTGCCAGCAGCGTCCGGGCGGATGAGCAGTATTTT,CASSVRADEQYF
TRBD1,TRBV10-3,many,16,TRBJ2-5,TGTGCCATCAGTGTGGGGACAGGGCCGAACCAAGAGGCCCAGTACTTC,CAISVGTGPNQEAQYF
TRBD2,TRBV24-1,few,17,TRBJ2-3,TGTGCCACCAGTGATTGGGCTAGCGGGGGCCAGGCAGATACGCAGTATTTT,CATSDWASGGQADTQYF
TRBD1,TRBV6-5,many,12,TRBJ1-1,TGTGCCAGTACAGGGGGGACCACTGAAGCTTTCTTT,CASTGGTTEAFF
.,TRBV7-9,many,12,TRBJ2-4,TGTGCCAGCAGCCCCTCCCAAAACATTCAGTACTTC,CASSPSQNIQYF
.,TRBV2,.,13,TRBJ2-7,TGTGCCAGCAGTGAAGAGGGAGACTACGAGCAGTACTTC,CASSEEGDYEQYF
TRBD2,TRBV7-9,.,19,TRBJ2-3,TGTGCCAGCAGCACTGAATATATGCTAGCGGGGGGGCTTCACAATACGCAGTATTTT,CASSTEYMLAGGLHNTQYF
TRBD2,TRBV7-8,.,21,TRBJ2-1,TGTGCCAGCAACTTAAGGGGGCTAGCGGGGGTACTGGATAGCTCCTACAATGAGCAGTTCTTC,CASNLRGLAGVLDSSYNEQFF
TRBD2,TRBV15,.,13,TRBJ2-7,TGTGCCGCCAGCAGCGGGGACCACTACGAGCAGTACTTC,CAASSGDHYEQYF
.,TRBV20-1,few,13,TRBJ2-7,TGCAGTGCTAAGGCAGGGCAGTTCTACGAGCAGTACTTT,CSAKAGQFYEQYF
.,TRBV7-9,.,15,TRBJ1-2,TGTGCCAGCAGCCCTTCCCCGGGCGGTAACTATGGCTACACCTTC,CASSPSPGGNYGYTF
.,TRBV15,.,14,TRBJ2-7,TGTGCCACCAGCAAAGGGCGGAATAACTACGAGCAGTACTTC,CATSKGRNNYEQYF
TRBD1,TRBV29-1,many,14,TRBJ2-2,TGCAGCGTTGTGGGTGACAGGGGCGCCGGGGAGCTGTTTTTT,CSVVGDRGAGELFF
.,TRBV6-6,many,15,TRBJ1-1,TGTGCCAGCAGTTACTCCGGGGGGGCTAACACTGAAGCTTTCTTT,CASSYSGGANTEAFF
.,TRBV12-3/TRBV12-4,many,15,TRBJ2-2,TGTGCCAGCAGTTCGAAGCGCACGAACACCGGGGAGCTGTTTTTT,CASSSKRTNTGELFF
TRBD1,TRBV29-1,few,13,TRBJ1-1,TGCAGCGTTGGGGGACAGGGGAACACTGAAGCTTTCTTT,CSVGGQGNTEAFF
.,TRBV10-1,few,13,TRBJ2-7,TGCGCCAGCAGTGAGTTTGGGGCCGGCGAGCAGTACTTC,CASSEFGAGEQYF
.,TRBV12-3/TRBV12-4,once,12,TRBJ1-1,TGTGCCAGCAGCCGGACGGGGACTGAAGCTTTCTTT,CASSRTGTEAFF
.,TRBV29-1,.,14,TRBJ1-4,TGCAGCGTTGTTCGGGGCGTGGGTAATGAAAAACTGTTTTTT,CSVVRGVGNEKLFF
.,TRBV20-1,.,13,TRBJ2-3,TGCAGTGCTAAGAGGGGGAACACAGATACGCAGTATTTT,CSAKRGNTDTQYF
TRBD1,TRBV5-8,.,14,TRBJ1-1,TGTGCCAGCAGCGGGGGACAGTCCTACACTGAAGCTTTCTTT,CASSGGQSYTEAFF
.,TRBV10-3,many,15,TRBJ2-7,TGTGCCATCAGTGAGGCCACACAGGGGGGGGACGAGCAGTACTTC,CAISEATQGGDEQYF
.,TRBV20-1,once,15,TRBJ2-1,TGCAGTGCTGAAACCTGGGCTGGGGGCTACAATGAGCAGTTCTTC,CSAETWAGGYNEQFF